This T cell receptor beta chain appears in the sequencing data of a study of blood T cell repertoires in COVID-19. The table came from immunoSEQ multiplex PCR; TCRdb's copy has only in-frame clones and leaves some out. The table has about 210,000 clones, around 92% seen once; the top ten hold around 1.2%. There are 13 residues in the CDR3. Germline V lookup: CDR1 MDHEN, CDR2 SYDVKM. Trimming took 1 base from V and 8 from J; bases not matched to a gene: 3. Sequencing was carried out using peripheral blood. This TCR was recovered from a man younger than 45 with acute or convalescent COVID-19. The rearrangement links TRBV28 to TRBJ1-1; 8 bases align to TRBD1. The CDR3 loop is CASSLLGDREAFF. DNA of the CDR3: TGTGCCAGCAGTTTATTGGGGGACAGGGAAGCTTTCTTT. Variable domain in full (rest from reference TRBV28 and TRBJ1-1): DVKVTQSSRYLVKRTGEKVFLECVQDMDHENMFWYRQDPGLGLRLIYFSYDVKMKEKGDIPEGYSVSREKKERFSLILESASTNQTSMYLCASSLLGDREAFFGQGTRLTVV.